This T cell receptor (beta chain) is drawn from a study of PD-1 blockade in classical Hodgkin lymphoma. This clone showed up just once. What it recognizes is unknown. As to time point: cycle 4 day 1 (C4D1), after 6 weeks of nivolumab. Relapses following autologous stem cell transplantation were seen in all patients, with brentuximab vedotin exposure varying. Complete response, partial response or progressive disease made up the best responses. Sequencing was performed with immunoSEQ multiplex PCR; in TCRdb, only in-frame clones are kept and a portion is missing. The sample shows approximately 26,000 clones, 80% of them seen only once. Trimming at V came to 6 bases and at J to 3 bases, leaving 8 bases not matched to a gene. In germline, CDR1 is MDHEN, CDR2 SYDVKM. The CDR3 length is 15 residues. Study-level findings and limits: Patients starting nivolumab under 1 year after ASCT were excluded. CD4+ TCR diversity climbed significantly by C4D1, unlike CD8+ TCR diversity.

This specimen consisted of peripheral blood mononuclear cells (PBMCs), obtained before the fourth cycle of nivolumab. This TCR came from a human donor with classical Hodgkin lymphoma. The chain joins TRBV28 to TRBJ2-3; 8 nucleotides align to TRBD1. As DNA, the CDR3 is TGTGCCAGCAGGGCAGGGGGCAGTTTGACAGATACGCAGTATTTT. It translates to CASRAGGSLTDTQYF.